One sample yielded the 6 T cell receptor beta chains listed below, sequenced in a study of blood T cell repertoires in COVID-19. Data came from immunoSEQ multiplex PCR; TCRdb stores just in-frame clones and leaves some out. Here the sample spans approximately 100,000 clones, approximately 85% being singletons. Material: peripheral blood. These receptor sequences come from a human donor in a cohort sampled during active COVID-19.

The V gene is TRBV20-1, the J gene TRBJ2-5; 11 positions match TRBD2. Germline V lookup: CDR1 DFQATT, CDR2 SNEGSKA (reference sequence). V gave up 3 bases and J gave up 5 bases; unmatched junction bases: 5. This CDR3 has 14 amino acids. The CDR3: CSASSLAGGETQYF. Here the CDR3 DNA reads TGCAGTGCTAGTAGCCTAGCGGGGGGTGAGACCCAGTACTTC.

The chain joins TRBV7-9 to TRBJ1-2; D remains unclear. V shed 7 bases and J shed 4 bases, with 10 bases lying between them. The CDR3 has 12 residues. Germline CDR1 SEHNR, CDR2 FQNEAQ (reference sequence). The chain's CDR3 is CASIGSAYGYTF. The CDR3 nucleotides are TGTGCCAGCATAGGGAGCGCCTATGGCTACACCTTC.

The CDR3 coding sequence is TGTGCCAGCAGCAACGATATCGGGGGTGTGCAGTTCTTC. Translated, it gives CASSNDIGGVQFF. This rearrangement joins TRBV7-2 to TRBJ2-1, with D perhaps TRBD2 (6 bases). V was trimmed by 5 bases and J by 12 bases, leaving 17 bases between them. CDR3 length: 13 residues. In germline, CDR1 is SGHTA, CDR2 FQGNSA.

This chain connects TRBV12-3 or TRBV12-4 to TRBJ2-3, with D maybe TRBD2 (6 bases). V lost 2 bases and J lost 14, with 14 bases in between. The CDR3 totals 12 residues. The CDR3, as DNA: TGTGCCAGCAGTTTAACGGGACTGGCCTCGTATTTT. This gives the protein CASSLTGLASYF.

The chain carries TRBV10-2 and TRBJ1-5; maybe TRBD1 (5 bases). The CDR3 runs to 13 residues. The germline V and J ends were trimmed by 5 bases and 3 bases, with 8 bases remaining between them. Germline lookup yields CDR1 WSHSY and CDR2 SAAADI. CDR3 DNA sequence: TGCGCCAGCAGTTCAGGGCCCAATCAGCCCCAGCATTTT. It is translated as CASSSGPNQPQHF.

This chain joins TRBV11-2 and TRBJ1-1; D remains ambiguous. CDR3 size: 12 residues. The V and J ends lost 3 bases and 7 bases respectively, with 9 bases between them. Germline-derived CDR1 and CDR2 are SGHAT and FQNNGV. CDR3: CASSFYGSEAFF. CDR3 DNA: TGTGCCAGCAGCTTTTACGGGAGTGAAGCTTTCTTT.